This TCR beta chain was obtained from a study of beta chain features in type 1 diabetes. The study's findings and limits: Whether TCRB rearrangement is influenced by HLA type went unresolved here. In type 1 diabetes patients, VDJ junctions had fewer insertions; deletions at these junctions were more frequent.

TCRB transcripts that were expressed got sequenced, as all of the isolated RNA had been reverse transcribed. Roughly 3.57 million reads on average were seen across naive, central memory and regulatory T cell samples. Clones were sequenced by immunoSEQ multiplex PCR, and TCRdb holds only the in-frame ones, with some missing. This sample has around 450,000 clones, with approximately 10% found just once. Germline CDR1 is SQVTM and CDR2 is ANQGSEA. The trim removed 2 bases at V and 4 bases at J, leaving 7 bases unmatched. This CDR3 comprises 14 residues. Sorted CD4+ subsets: naive, central memory, regulatory, stem cell-like memory (CD45RO/CCR7/CD25/CD127/CD95/CD27 panel). As regards this clone: Its antigen is undetermined.

This TCR came from a young woman in good health. V usage is TRBV29-1 and J usage is TRBJ1-2; 7 bases agree with TRBD1. The sequencing input was naive CD4+ T cells from blood. CDR3 in DNA: TGCAGCGTTGAAAATCTGCAGGGGGTCTATGGCTACACCTTC. Protein sequence: CSVENLQGVYGYTF. The complete variable domain, with remaining parts taken from reference TRBV29-1 and TRBJ1-2, reads SAVISQKPSRDICQRGTSLTIQCQVDSQVTMMFWYRQQPGQSLTLIATANQGSEATYESGFVIDKFPISRPNLTFSTLTVSNMSPEDSSIYLCSVENLQGVYGYTFGSGTRLTVV.